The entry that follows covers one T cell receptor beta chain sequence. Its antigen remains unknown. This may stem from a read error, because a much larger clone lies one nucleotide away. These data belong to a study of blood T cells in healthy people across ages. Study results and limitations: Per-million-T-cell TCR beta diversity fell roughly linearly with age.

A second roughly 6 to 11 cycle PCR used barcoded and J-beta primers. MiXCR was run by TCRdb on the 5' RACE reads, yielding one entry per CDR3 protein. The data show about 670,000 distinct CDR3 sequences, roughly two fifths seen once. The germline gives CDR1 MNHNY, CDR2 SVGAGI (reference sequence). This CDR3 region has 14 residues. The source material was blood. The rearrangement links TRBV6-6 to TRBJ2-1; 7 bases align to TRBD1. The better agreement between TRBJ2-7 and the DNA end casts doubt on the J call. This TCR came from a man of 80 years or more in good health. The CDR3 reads CASSDGQAKSEQYF. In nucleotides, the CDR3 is TGTGCCAGCAGTGATGGACAGGCCAAATCCGAGCAGTACTTC.